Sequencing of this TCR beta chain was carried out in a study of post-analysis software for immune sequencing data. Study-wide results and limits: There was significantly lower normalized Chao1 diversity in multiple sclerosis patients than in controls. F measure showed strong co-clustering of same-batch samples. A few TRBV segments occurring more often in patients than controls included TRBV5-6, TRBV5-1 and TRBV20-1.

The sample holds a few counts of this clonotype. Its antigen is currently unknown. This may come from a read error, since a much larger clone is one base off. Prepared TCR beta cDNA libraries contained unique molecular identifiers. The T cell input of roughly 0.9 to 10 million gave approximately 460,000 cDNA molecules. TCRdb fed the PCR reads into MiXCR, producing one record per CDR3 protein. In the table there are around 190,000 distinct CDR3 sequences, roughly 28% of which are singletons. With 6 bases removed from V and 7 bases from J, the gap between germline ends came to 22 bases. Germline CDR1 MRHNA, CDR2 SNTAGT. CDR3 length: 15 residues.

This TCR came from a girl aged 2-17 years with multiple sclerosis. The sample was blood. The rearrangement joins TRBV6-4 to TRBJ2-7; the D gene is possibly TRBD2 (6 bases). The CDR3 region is CASSPAGSVSGEQYF. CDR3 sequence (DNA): TGTGCCAGCAGCCCCGCGGGGTCGGTCTCGGGTGAGCAGTACTTC.